Each of the 21 T cell receptor beta chains below was sequenced from the same sample in a study of blood T cell repertoires in COVID-19. Profiled with immunoSEQ multiplex PCR; TCRdb holds only in-frame clones, not every one. The sample carries 170,000 or so clones, more than 75% recorded once. The sequenced sample consisted of PBMCs or T cells enriched from blood (not recorded which). These receptors came from a woman aged 45-59 years who had recovered from COVID-19.

V gene TRBV6-5 combines with J gene TRBJ1-6; D uncertain. V was shortened by 2 bases and J by 7 bases, with 9 bases between the two germline ends. CDR1 and CDR2 (germline): MNHEY, SVGAGI. This CDR3 spans 14 amino acids. The CDR3 DNA reads TGTGCCAGCAGTTACGGCCAGATGAATTCACCCCTCCACTTT. It encodes CASSYGQMNSPLHF.

The chain links TRBV3-1 (or the pseudogene TRBV3-2) to TRBJ1-5; maybe TRBD1 (5 bases). V gave up 4 bases and J gave up 5 bases, with 15 bases separating them. The length of the CDR3 is 15 residues. The germline V gene encodes CDR1 LGHDT and CDR2 YNNKEL (reference sequence). The CDR3 DNA follows: TGTGCCAGCAGCCTTACGGGGGAGGAGTATCAGCCCCAGCATTTT. Its protein is CASSLTGEEYQPQHF.

The chain uses TRBV6-1 and TRBJ1-1, with TRBD1 matching over 7 bases. The CDR3 is 18 residues long. Germline CDR1 reads MNHNS; CDR2 reads SASEGT. J gave up 5 bases and V 0 bases, and 15 bases lay outside the gene matches. CDR3 amino acids: CASSEAVPGQARETEAFF. CDR3 bases: TGTGCCAGCAGTGAAGCGGTCCCCGGACAGGCCCGGGAGACTGAAGCTTTCTTT.

This chain uses TRBV19 with TRBJ2-2; D perhaps matches TRBD2 (5 bases). The CDR3 has 14 amino acids. Trimming removed 6 bases at V and 3 bases at J, with 11 bases between. Germline V gene sequence: CDR1 LNHDA, CDR2 SQIVND (reference sequence). DNA of the CDR3: TGTGCCAGTAGACAGATCGGGGACACCGGGGAGCTGTTTTTT. Protein sequence: CASRQIGDTGELFF.

The chain carries TRBV27 and TRBJ2-2; TRBD2 might be the D (5 bases). The CDR3 totals 17 residues. Germline V gives CDR1 MNHEY, CDR2 SMNVEV (reference sequence). V was pared by 5 bases and J by 2 bases, with 18 bases between. The CDR3 here is CASSLIIRGRNTGELFF. The CDR3 DNA is TGTGCCAGCAGTCTTATTATTAGAGGGAGAAACACCGGGGAGCTGTTTTTT.

J is TRBJ1-1 and V is TRBV10-2, with 7 bases aligning to TRBD1. This CDR3 spans 14 amino acids. Trimming cost V 6 bases and J 5 bases; bases outside gene matches: 9. The V gene's germline CDR1 is WSHSY and CDR2 SAAADI. CDR3 sequence: CASRRQGGGTEAFF. The CDR3 bases are TGCGCCAGCAGGAGACAGGGCGGTGGGACTGAAGCTTTCTTT.

The V call is TRBV5-4, the J call TRBJ2-7; 10 bases line up with TRBD2. Trimming took 7 bases from V and 4 from J; bases not matched to a gene: 5. The CDR3 contains 13 residues. CDR1 SGHNT and CDR2 YYREEE come from the germline V gene (reference sequence). The CDR3 DNA sequence: TGTGCCAGCGGACCTAGCGGGAGTTACGAGCAGTACTTC. Translating gives CASGPSGSYEQYF.

V is TRBV25-1 and J is TRBJ1-1; 9 nucleotides match TRBD1. Germline trimming cut 5 bases from V and 0 bases from J; bases unmatched to any gene: 4. Germline assignment: CDR1 MGHDK and CDR2 SYGVNS. The CDR3 is made up of 15 amino acids. The CDR3 region is CASSPDRGLNTEAFF. CDR3 DNA sequence: TGTGCCAGCAGTCCGGACAGGGGTTTGAACACTGAAGCTTTCTTT.

The chain combines TRBV18 with TRBJ2-7; 7 nucleotides line up with TRBD1. V was clipped by 3 bases and J by 2 bases; unmatched bases: 1. The CDR3 covers 13 residues. Germline CDR1 KGHSH, CDR2 LQKENI. The CDR3 DNA reads as TGTGCCAGCTCACCCGGGACAGCCTACGAGCAGTACTTC. Translation: CASSPGTAYEQYF. The variable domain in full, with the rest retrieved from reference TRBV18 and TRBJ2-7, is NAGVMQNPRHLVRRRGQEARLRCSPMKGHSHVYWYRQLPEEGLKFMVYLQKENIIDESGMPKERFSAEFPKEGPSILRIQQVVRGDSAAYFCASSPGTAYEQYFGPGTRLTVT.

This clone has only one observation. V usage is TRBV27 and J usage is TRBJ1-5; 7 bases are shared with TRBD1. Germline trimming cut 6 bases from V and 5 bases from J; bases unmatched to any gene: 7. The CDR3 length is 14 residues. Germline CDR1 MNHEY, CDR2 SMNVEV (reference sequence). CDR3 coding DNA: TGTGCCAGCAGCGCTAGACAGGGTTATCAGCCCCAGCATTTT. Its protein product is CASSARQGYQPQHF.

Only one count was recorded for this clone. Other DNA variants within this sample encode the same CDR3. The rearrangement joins TRBV28 to TRBJ1-1; D not certain. Trimming took off 2 bases at V and 2 bases at J, with 9 bases between the two ends. The CDR3 is 14 residues long. The germline V gene encodes CDR1 MDHEN and CDR2 SYDVKM. The DNA for the CDR3 is TGTGCCAGCAGTTTAAGAGGAGGAAACACTGAAGCTTTCTTT. Residues: CASSLRGGNTEAFF.

V gene TRBV29-1 combines with J gene TRBJ1-2; 8 bases are shared with TRBD1. The CDR3 is made up of 10 amino acids. Germline assignment: CDR1 SQVTM and CDR2 ANQGSEA. V lost 6 bases and J lost 6; bases outside the gene matches: 0. Here the CDR3 reads CSVDRDGYTF. CDR3 coding DNA: TGCAGCGTGGACAGGGATGGCTACACCTTC.

The chain joins TRBV30 to TRBJ1-1; 7 bases are a match to TRBD1. CDR3 size: 13 residues. After removal of 3 bases from V and 5 bases from J, the junction contained 6 bases not matched to a gene. Germline loops: CDR1 GTSNPN, CDR2 SVGIG (reference sequence). The chain's CDR3 is CAWRGRGRTEAFF. CDR3 DNA: TGTGCCTGGAGAGGCAGGGGGAGGACTGAAGCTTTCTTT.

The V and J genes are TRBV19 and TRBJ1-2; 10 positions match TRBD1. The ends lost 9 bases at V and 2 bases at J; junction bases unmatched: 12. The CDR3 contains 16 residues. Per germline, CDR1 LNHDA and CDR2 SQIVND (reference sequence). CDR3 residues: CASPKGGQGPNYGYTF. CDR3 bases: TGTGCCAGCCCCAAGGGGGGACAGGGGCCCAACTATGGCTACACCTTC.

V gene TRBV28 combines with J gene TRBJ2-4; TRBD1 matches at 10 bases. Germline V gene sequence: CDR1 MDHEN, CDR2 SYDVKM. This CDR3 is 15 amino acids long. Trimming at V came to 6 bases and at J to 8 bases, leaving 10 bases not matched to a gene. Written as DNA, the CDR3 is TGTGCCAGCAGCCGAGGGACAGGGGATTTAGACATTCAGTACTTC. Translation: CASSRGTGDLDIQYF.

The V and J genes are TRBV11-3 and TRBJ2-7; D is perhaps TRBD1 (7 bases). Germline-derived CDR1 and CDR2 are SGHNT and YENEEA. This CDR3 is 16 amino acids long. V lost 5 bases, J lost 0 bases, and 17 bases lay in between. The CDR3 loop is CASSTRQGLYSYEQYF. CDR3 DNA: TGTGCCAGCAGCACCAGACAGGGACTGTACTCCTACGAGCAGTACTTC.

This clone is a singleton in its sample. The J gene is TRBJ1-2, the V gene TRBV11-2, with a tentative D call TRBD1 (5 bases). The germline V and J ends were trimmed by 3 bases and 4 bases, with 6 bases remaining between them. This CDR3 is built from 12 residues. Germline CDR1 SGHAT, CDR2 FQNNGV. The CDR3 DNA sequence: TGTGCCAGCAGCTTCAGGGCCTATGGCTACACCTTC. As protein: CASSFRAYGYTF.

This clone was found once. The rearrangement joins TRBV5-1 to TRBJ2-2; 8 bases are shared with TRBD1. This CDR3 has 15 residues. Germline CDR1 is SGHRS and CDR2 is YFSETQ. Germline trimming cut 4 bases from V and 0 bases from J; bases unmatched to any gene: 2. The DNA of the CDR3 is TGCGCCAGCAGCCAGGACAGGGCGAACACCGGGGAGCTGTTTTTT. It codes for CASSQDRANTGELFF.

In its sample, this clone was seen a few times. The chain is built from TRBV9 and TRBJ1-3, with D perhaps TRBD1 (5 bases). The ends were cut back, 0 bases at V and 3 bases at J, with 10 bases in the middle. Germline CDR1 SGDLS, CDR2 YYNGEE. This CDR3 region has 15 residues. The CDR3 protein is CASSVADRFGNTIYF. In DNA form, the CDR3 reads TGTGCCAGCAGCGTAGCCGACAGATTTGGAAACACCATATATTTT. The full variable domain, rest sourced from reference TRBV9 and TRBJ1-3, is DSGVTQTPKHLITATGQRVTLRCSPRSGDLSVYWYQQSLDQGLQFLIQYYNGEERAKGNILERFSAQQFPDLHSELNLSSLELGDSALYFCASSVADRFGNTIYFGEGSWLTVV.

This CDR3 is CASSRTSGESDTQYF. CDR3 coding DNA: TGCGCCAGCAGTCGGACTAGCGGAGAATCGGATACGCAGTATTTT. The chain carries TRBV10-1 and TRBJ2-3; 10 positions agree with TRBD2. The CDR3 consists of 15 residues. Germline V gives CDR1 WNHNN, CDR2 SYGVQD (reference sequence). Losses at the gene ends were 5 bases for V and 6 bases for J; bases not matched to a gene: 8.

The chain combines TRBV12-3 or TRBV12-4 with TRBJ1-1, with 7 bases that match TRBD1. The CDR3 extends over 13 amino acids. V lost 5 bases, J lost 7 bases, and 7 bases stayed unmatched. CDR3 region: CASSASTGYEAFF. CDR3 sequence (DNA): TGTGCCAGCAGTGCCTCGACAGGGTATGAAGCTTTCTTT.